This passage covers 27 T cell receptor beta chains from one sample sequenced in a study of shared clonotypes between healthy human individuals. TCRdb's copy holds only in-frame clones and misses some; the assay was immunoSEQ multiplex PCR. The sample holds under 2.5 million clones; approximately 90% are singletons and the top ten take 0.37%. The sequenced sample consisted of naive CD4+ T cells from PBMCs. As for subset: CD45RA+ positively selected. The receptor source for this set is a man in his late teens or twenties in good health. Some clones in this sample may be carry-over from other donors' samples.

The chain uses TRBV9 and TRBJ2-7; TRBD2 might be the D (6 bases). The germline CDR1 and CDR2 sequences are SGDLS and YYNGEE. The CDR3 sequence is 13 residues long. The V gene lost 2 bases and the J gene lost 6 bases, with 12 bases spanning the gap. The CDR3 DNA sequence: TGTGCCAGCAGCGTTCGTCCCGGGAGCGAGCAGTACTTC. It is translated as CASSVRPGSEQYF. Complete variable domain (other parts from reference TRBV9 and TRBJ2-7): DSGVTQTPKHLITATGQRVTLRCSPRSGDLSVYWYQQSLDQGLQFLIQYYNGEERAKGNILERFSAQQFPDLHSELNLSSLELGDSALYFCASSVRPGSEQYFGPGTRLTVT.

This clone was seen a handful of times. J is TRBJ2-2 and V is TRBV9; tentative D call: TRBD1 (6 bases). CDR1 is SGDLS, CDR2 YYNGEE, per germline. Trimming cost V 0 bases and J 3 bases, with 9 bases left between them. There are 15 residues in the CDR3. CDR3 bases: TGTGCCAGCAGCGTAGGAGGGACACACACCGGGGAGCTGTTTTTT. It codes for CASSVGGTHTGELFF. The full variable domain, rest sourced from reference TRBV9 and TRBJ2-2, is DSGVTQTPKHLITATGQRVTLRCSPRSGDLSVYWYQQSLDQGLQFLIQYYNGEERAKGNILERFSAQQFPDLHSELNLSSLELGDSALYFCASSVGGTHTGELFFGEGSRLTVL.

A note on this clone: A read error may account for a junction end that differs from germline. J is TRBJ2-1 and V is TRBV5-4; no firm D call. This CDR3 comprises 18 residues. Germline CDR1 reads SGHNT; CDR2 reads YYREEE (reference sequence). The CDR3 is CASSQESPVALGYNEQFF. The CDR3 DNA reads as TGCGCCAGCAGCCAAGAAAGTCCGGTGGCCTTAGGCTACAATGAGCAGTTCTTC.

The CDR3 DNA is TGTGCCAGCAGCACAGGAGGGCCGTTATTCTTC. It encodes CASSTGGPLFF. The chain employs TRBV7-3 and TRBJ2-1, with a possible D match to TRBD2 (6 bases). Trimming removed 5 bases at V and 16 bases at J, with 15 bases between. The CDR3 extends over 11 amino acids. Germline V lookup: CDR1 SGHTA, CDR2 FQGTGA.

Notes on this clone: The same CDR3 is also encoded by other DNA sequences in this sample. The chain links TRBV7-2 to TRBJ2-2; no clear D. CDR3 size: 12 residues. V was shortened by 5 bases and J by 3 bases, with 4 bases between the two germline ends. Germline V gene lookup returns CDR1 SGHTA and CDR2 FQGNSA. Written as DNA, the CDR3 is TGTGCCAGCAGCCTATACACCGGGGAGCTGTTTTTT. Translation: CASSLYTGELFF.

This rearrangement joins TRBV5-6 to TRBJ1-4; D is ambiguous. The V and J ends lost 2 bases and 0 bases respectively, with 11 bases between them. Germline CDR1 and CDR2: SGHDT and YYEEEE. This CDR3 has 16 residues. This chain's CDR3 is CASSFRTFPTNEKLFF. CDR3 nucleotides: TGTGCCAGCAGCTTCCGGACCTTTCCAACTAATGAAAAACTGTTTTTT.

Turning to this clone: This sample also contains other DNA sequences that code for the same CDR3. The genes are TRBV7-9 and TRBJ2-7; a weak D match, TRBD1 (6 bases). V was pared by 3 bases and J by 0 bases, with 6 bases between. Germline V gene data show CDR1 as SEHNR and CDR2 as FQNEAQ (reference sequence). This CDR3 is built from 13 residues. In nucleotides, the CDR3 is TGTGCCAGCAGCTTGGGGGCCTCCTACGAGCAGTACTTC. This translates into CASSLGASYEQYF.

CDR3 amino acids: CASSEAPYTGELFF. The DNA of the CDR3 is TGTGCCAGCAGTGAGGCGCCTTACACCGGGGAGCTGTTTTTT. V is TRBV6-1 and J is TRBJ2-2, with unresolved D. The germline V and J ends were trimmed by 3 bases and 3 bases, with 8 bases remaining between them. The CDR3 covers 14 residues. Germline assignment: CDR1 MNHNS and CDR2 SASEGT.

This clone was detected a few times. The gene calls are TRBV7-2 and TRBJ2-3, with TRBD2 as a possible D gene (6 bases). Germline V gene data show CDR1 as SGHTA and CDR2 as FQGNSA. This CDR3 is built from 16 residues. Trimming took off 5 bases at V and 4 bases at J, with 19 bases between the two ends. The CDR3 loop is CASSPSPRRGPDTQYF. CDR3 nucleotides: TGTGCCAGCAGCCCCTCCCCCCGGCGGGGACCAGATACGCAGTATTTT.

The rearrangement joins TRBV4-1 to TRBJ2-5; a possible D gene is TRBD2 (6 bases). V was trimmed by 4 bases and J by 2 bases, leaving 8 bases between them. CDR1 is MGHRA, CDR2 YSYEKL, per germline. This CDR3 has 13 amino acids. The CDR3 reads CASSPGVQETQYF. DNA of the CDR3: TGCGCCAGCAGCCCGGGAGTACAAGAGACCCAGTACTTC.

The chain uses TRBV6-1 and TRBJ1-5; D call uncertain. Germline-derived CDR1 and CDR2 are MNHNS and SASEGT. This CDR3 spans 13 amino acids. V lost 8 bases to trimming and J lost 2 bases, with 10 bases between them. For the CDR3, the DNA is TGTGCCAGCCTCGAGGCAGGCAATCAGCCCCAGCATTTT. It encodes CASLEAGNQPQHF.

The V call is TRBV15, the J call TRBJ2-3, with 8 positions matching TRBD2. Germline V CDR1 and CDR2: LNHNV, YYDKDF (reference sequence). This CDR3 comprises 16 residues. Unmatched junction bases numbered 5, after V lost 0 bases and J lost 3 bases. The CDR3 sequence: CATSRDVQRETDTQYF. The CDR3 DNA sequence: TGTGCCACCAGCAGAGATGTGCAGCGGGAGACAGATACGCAGTATTTT.

The chain combines TRBV27 with TRBJ2-3, with TRBD2 matching 8 bases. From germline, CDR1 is MNHEY and CDR2 SMNVEV (reference sequence). V lost 4 bases and J lost 2; bases outside the gene matches: 8. This CDR3 is 16 amino acids long. This CDR3 reads CASSSHSGTSTDTQYF. DNA of the CDR3: TGTGCCAGCAGTTCCCATAGCGGGACCTCCACAGATACGCAGTATTTT.

In its sample, this clone was seen once. The V call is TRBV6-6, the J call TRBJ2-3; D is possibly TRBD2 (6 bases). The germline V and J ends were trimmed by 5 bases and 1 base, with 13 bases remaining between them. CDR1 MNHNY and CDR2 SVGAGI come from the germline V gene (reference sequence). The CDR3 consists of 15 residues. The CDR3 DNA follows: TGTGCCAGCAGTCCGCGGGGACGGGGCACAGATACGCAGTATTTT. Protein: CASSPRGRGTDTQYF.

The V call is TRBV5-6, the J call TRBJ1-5; D may be TRBD1 (5 bases). This CDR3 is built from 13 residues. Germline V lookup: CDR1 SGHDT, CDR2 YYEEEE. Trimming took off 3 bases at V and 7 bases at J, with 11 bases between the two ends. The CDR3: CASSSAGRQPQHF. The CDR3, as DNA: TGTGCCAGCAGCTCGGCAGGGAGGCAGCCCCAGCATTTT.

This clone occurred a few times. Other DNA sequences in the sample encode the same CDR3. The rearrangement joins TRBV28 to TRBJ2-7, with no clear D. Germline lookup yields CDR1 MDHEN and CDR2 SYDVKM. Between the trimmed V and J ends, which lost 5 bases and 4 bases, there was a span of 3 bases. This CDR3 comprises 10 residues. The CDR3 sequence is CASSTYEQYF. The CDR3 bases are TGTGCCAGCAGTACATACGAGCAGTACTTC.

CDR3 region: CASSLGKSPPLHF. Here the CDR3 DNA reads TGTGCCAGCAGTTTAGGAAAAAGTCCACCCCTCCACTTT. The V gene is TRBV28, the J gene TRBJ1-6; unclear D gene. The V gene's germline CDR1 is MDHEN and CDR2 SYDVKM. This CDR3 is 13 amino acids long. The V end was cut by 2 bases, the J end by 11 bases, with 10 bases between.

V usage is TRBV7-9 and J usage is TRBJ2-3, with D possibly being TRBD1 (6 bases). The CDR3 extends over 14 amino acids. CDR1 and CDR2 (germline): SEHNR, FQNEAQ (reference sequence). V lost 6 bases and J 3 bases, leaving 13 bases between the germline ends. The CDR3 here is CASSYQGLTDTQYF. The CDR3 DNA reads as TGTGCCAGCAGTTATCAGGGGTTAACAGATACGCAGTATTTT. Drawing the rest from reference TRBV7-9 and TRBJ2-3, the complete variable domain is DTGVSQNPRHKITKRGQNVTFRCDPISEHNRLYWYRQTLGQGPEFLTYFQNEAQLEKSRLLSDRFSAERPKGSFSTLEIQRTEQGDSAMYLCASSYQGLTDTQYFGPGTRLTVL.

The CDR3, as DNA: TGTGCCAGCAGCCCCGGGGAGTCGCTGTTTTTT. Translated: CASSPGESLFF. The rearrangement uses TRBV6-5 and TRBJ1-4, with D uncertain. Germline V lookup: CDR1 MNHEY, CDR2 SVGAGI. The CDR3 loop spans 11 amino acids. The germline V and J ends were trimmed by 6 bases and 14 bases, with 13 bases remaining between them.

The V and J genes are TRBV6-6 and TRBJ1-5; 7 bases are shared with TRBD1. Per the germline V gene, CDR1 is MNHNY and CDR2 is SVGAGI (reference sequence). The CDR3 totals 16 residues. Trimming removed 2 bases from V and 8 bases from J; junction bases left unmatched: 12. The CDR3 loop reads CASSYNPDRPREPQHF. The CDR3 DNA reads TGTGCCAGCAGTTACAACCCGGACAGGCCCCGTGAGCCCCAGCATTTT.

The count of this clone is one. The chain recombines TRBV5-1 with TRBJ1-4, with 8 bases fitting TRBD1. Germline V gives CDR1 SGHRS, CDR2 YFSETQ. The V and J ends lost 5 bases and 6 bases, in that order; junction bases with no gene match: 6. The CDR3 totals 14 residues. The CDR3 coding sequence is TGCGCCAGCAGACCAGGGGGCGTATATGAAAAACTGTTTTTT. It yields the protein CASRPGGVYEKLFF.

The CDR3 spells CASSLGLDRAYEQYF. The CDR3 DNA reads as TGTGCCAGCAGCTTAGGCCTAGACCGAGCCTACGAGCAGTACTTC. The chain joins TRBV13 to TRBJ2-7; D unresolved. Germline V lookup: CDR1 PRHDT, CDR2 FYEKMQ (reference sequence). The CDR3 totals 15 residues. The V gene lost 0 bases and the J gene lost 2 bases, with 11 bases spanning the gap.

V usage is TRBV2 and J usage is TRBJ2-3; tentatively, D is TRBD2 (6 bases). The germline gives CDR1 SNHLY, CDR2 FYNNEI. The CDR3 covers 14 residues. Deletions cut 2 bases from V and 4 bases from J, with 10 bases between. CDR3 residues: CASSESRESDTQYF. The CDR3 DNA reads TGTGCCAGCAGTGAAAGTCGGGAGTCAGATACGCAGTATTTT.

This rearrangement joins TRBV13 to TRBJ2-2, with 7 bases identical to TRBD2. CDR3 size: 15 residues. With 1 base clipped from V and 1 base from J, the junction kept 0 bases outside the gene matches. The germline CDR1 and CDR2 sequences are PRHDT and FYEKMQ (reference sequence). The CDR3 sequence is CASSLASGNTGELFF. The CDR3 nucleotides are TGTGCCAGCAGCTTAGCTAGCGGGAACACCGGGGAGCTGTTTTTT.

About this clone itself: Within the sample, other DNA sequences also encode this same CDR3. The chain joins TRBV28 to TRBJ2-1, with D tentatively TRBD1 or TRBD2 (5 bases each). CDR1 and CDR2 (germline): MDHEN, SYDVKM. This CDR3 has 12 residues. Trimming stripped 5 bases from V and 8 bases from J, with 10 bases between. The CDR3 reads CASSLLGDEQFF. The CDR3 DNA is TGTGCCAGCAGTCTATTGGGGGATGAGCAGTTCTTC.

This chain connects TRBV11-3 to TRBJ2-3; tentatively, D is TRBD1 or TRBD2 (6 bases each). V was pared by 1 base and J by 4 bases, with 15 bases between. The CDR3 runs 16 residues. Germline CDR1 reads SGHNT; CDR2 reads YENEEA. The CDR3 protein is CASSLVPAEGADTQYF. CDR3 nucleotides: TGTGCCAGCAGCTTAGTTCCAGCGGAGGGGGCAGATACGCAGTATTTT.

The chain has TRBV10-3 and TRBJ2-5; D is ambiguous. CDR1 ENHRY and CDR2 SYGVKD come from the germline V gene. The V and J ends lost 0 bases and 4 bases respectively, with 15 bases between them. The CDR3 extends over 16 amino acids. The CDR3 DNA reads TGTGCCATCAGTGAGTCGAAGGGCTGGCTAGGAGAGACCCAGTACTTC. Amino acids: CAISESKGWLGETQYF.